Detailed here is one TCR beta chain. Its specificity is unknown. Each sample used at least 6 million PBMCs. A sample-barcoded 5' primer and a J-beta primer mix were used in a second PCR of about 7 to 12 cycles. A single record per CDR3 protein comes from TCRdb applying MiXCR to the 5' RACE reads. The sample holds 1.2 million to 1.5 million distinct CDR3 sequences; approximately 40% are singletons and the top ten take approximately 7.9%. The data derive from a study of blood T cells in healthy people across ages. Study results and caveats: Shifts in expanded clonotypes may have been confounded by donor CMV status, which was unknown. The percentage of naive T cells correlated strongly with TCR beta diversity. Aged donors had fewer naive CD4+ cells and lower diversity than long-lived donors.

Losses at the gene ends were 8 bases for V and 5 bases for J; bases not matched to a gene: 7. In germline, CDR1 is DFQATT, CDR2 SNEGSKA (reference sequence). The length of the CDR3 is 14 residues. The sequencing input was blood. The TCR sequence derives from a young woman in good health. The chain is built from TRBV20-1 and TRBJ2-1; 12 nucleotides line up with TRBD2. The CDR3 coding sequence is TGCAGTTCCAATGGACTAGCGGGGAACAATGAGCAGTTCTTC. This translates into CSSNGLAGNNEQFF.